This T cell receptor (beta chain) was retrieved from a study of T-cell memory formation after mild COVID-19. Study context: Largely donor-specific sequence clusters came from two donors.

With regard to this clonotype: The antigen is not known.

V was clipped by 5 bases and J by 7 bases, with 12 bases between them. The CDR3 is 13 residues long. 5'RACE primed from the constant segment yielded TCR alpha and TCR beta cDNA libraries bearing sample barcodes and UMIs. TCRdb redid the calling of the 5' RACE reads with MiXCR, one entry per CDR3 protein. The sample shows 530,000 or so distinct CDR3 sequences, 15% to 20% of them seen only once. Study conclusions and caveats: Among CD4+ contracting clones, most were CM and EM, and CD8+ ones EMRA.

The sequence was obtained from an adult woman who had mild COVID-19 (a few samples of this study predate the infection). Cell type and time point are not known. V gene TRBV12-3 or TRBV12-4 combines with J gene TRBJ2-1; no reliable D call. The sequencing input was PBMCs or a T cell subset sorted from them (not recorded which). The CDR3 spells CASSKSGRNEQFF. The CDR3 DNA sequence: TGTGCCAGCAGTAAATCTGGGCGTAATGAGCAGTTCTTC.